This T cell receptor (beta chain) originates from a study of blood T cell repertoires in COVID-19 (dated by TCRdb to 2019 to 2021). For the wider study: Collaborator samples came from the United States, Italy and Spain and covered acute and convalescent phases of COVID-19. The prospective study material was composed of cDNA or gDNA derived from T cells, B-cell-depleted T cells, or PBMCs. Subjects who had been exposed to COVID-19, were actively infected with it, or had recovered from it provided the deeply sampled blood TCRbeta repertoires that made up the dataset. The repertoires were released in a freely available public database meant as a resource for research on the immune response to SARS-CoV-2. The samples were drawn from the first 160 participants of the ongoing ImmuneRACE study and from 1,254 subjects provided by 6 global collaborators. A de-identified subject ID, COVID-19 status, age in years and sex were almost always included in the sample metadata. Where available, HLA class I and class II types were taken from metadata supplied by the sample provider and were not determined by assay-based typing.

The junction shows trimming of 2 bases on V and 0 bases on J, and the gene matches do not reach 12 bases of it. From the germline V gene, CDR1 is MDHEN and CDR2 is SYDVKM. Inclusive of the bounding cysteine and phenylalanine, the CDR3 is 20 residues long. Left in the record is the CDR3 DNA by itself, 60 bases read in frame from the first base. For this clone: Its binding antigen is unknown. No quality values exist for individual bases; no much larger clone is one base distant.

TCRbeta CDR3 regions were amplified from genomic DNA by means of the immunoSEQ Assay, a bias-controlled multiplex PCR. The paper's data handling went like this. The number of nucleated cells in each sample was estimated from the amplification of reference gene primers within the assay. To quantify the absolute abundance of each unique TCRbeta CDR3 rearrangement, sequence reads were collapsed and filtered. For each sample, productive Simpson clonality was calculated as the square root of Simpson's diversity index across productive rearrangements. TCRdb limited this immuneACCESS table to in-frame rearrangements with V and J called. A share of clones is missing; checked studies link under half to unresolved V genes, and the rest is unexplained. The DNA gave D and trimming, while V, J and clone size come from that table. Within this sample are some 400,000 clones, with approximately 86% of them counted one time only. 2.5% to 3.5% of the sample is in the top ten clones.

The investigation overall reported the following: How much clinical and demographic metadata was included differed by source and by participant, and the metadata was provided uncurated.

Whole blood was collected in K2EDTA tubes by collaborating institutions according to the institutions' own protocols. For TCRbeta analysis, collaborators shipped samples as frozen whole blood, isolated PBMCs, or DNA extracted from either of those sample types. This receptor was identified in a human donor in a cohort sampled during active COVID-19. The sequencing sample was made of peripheral blood. The sequence links TRBV28 to TRBJ2-1; TRBD2 agrees with 11 junctional bases. The CDR3 region: CASSLVGTSGFPSSYNEQFF. The nucleotide sequence is TGTGCCAGCAGTTTAGTCGGGACTAGCGGATTCCCTAGCTCCTACAATGAGCAGTTCTTC.